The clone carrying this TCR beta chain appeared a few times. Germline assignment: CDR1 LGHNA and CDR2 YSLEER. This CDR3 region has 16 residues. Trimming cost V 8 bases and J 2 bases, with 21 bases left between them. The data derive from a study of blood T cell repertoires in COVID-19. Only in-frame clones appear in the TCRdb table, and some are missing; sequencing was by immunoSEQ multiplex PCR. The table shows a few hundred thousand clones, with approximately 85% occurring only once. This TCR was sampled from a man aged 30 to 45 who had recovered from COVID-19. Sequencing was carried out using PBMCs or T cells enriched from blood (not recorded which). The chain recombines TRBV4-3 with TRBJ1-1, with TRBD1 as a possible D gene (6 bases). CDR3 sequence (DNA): TGCGCCAGCGATCTCTTGCCGGACAGCGAAAACACTGAAGCTTTCTTT. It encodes CASDLLPDSENTEAFF.